The 8 T cell receptor beta chains in this list originate from one sample, sequenced in a study of CXCR3-negative and CXCR3-positive naive CD8 T cells. Findings of the study overall: Comparison of naive cells showed more hydrophobic TRB CDR3s in CXCR3-positive than in CXCR3-negative naive cells.

For these TCRs, the target antigens are not known. Via 5' RACE with UMI labels, TRB cDNA libraries were prepared. Each CDR3 protein gets one entry in TCRdb, which reprocessed the 5' RACE reads and gives no DNA. Its table lists roughly 130,000 distinct CDR3 sequences. The material sequenced was naive CXCR3+ CD8+ T cells from blood. Described subset: CD45RO-CCR7+CD27+CD95- naive CD8+ T cells expressing CXCR3 (TNR3+). The receptors come from a human donor in good health. Some clones in this sample may be carry-over from other donors' samples.

This sequence joins TRBV7-8 and TRBJ1-2; as DNA is missing, the TRBD1 call by TCRdb cannot be tested. Germline V CDR1 and CDR2: SGHVS, FQNEAQ. The CDR3 length is 13 residues. This CDR3 is CASTEDRYYGYTF.

The chain is built from TRBV29-1 and TRBJ1-4. The V gene's germline CDR1 is SQVTM and CDR2 ANQGSEA. The CDR3 loop spans 12 amino acids. CDR3 sequence reads: CSGGEGGEKLFF. The complete variable domain, with remaining parts taken from reference TRBV29-1 and TRBJ1-4, reads SAVISQKPSRDICQRGTSLTIQCQVDSQVTMMFWYRQQPGQSLTLIATANQGSEATYESGFVIDKFPISRPNLTFSTLTVSNMSPEDSSIYLCSGGEGGEKLFFGSGTQLSVL.

The chain has TRBV4-3 and TRBJ2-3; TCRdb calls TRBD1, which cannot be checked without DNA. The germline gives CDR1 LGHNA, CDR2 YSLEER. This CDR3 spans 13 amino acids. The CDR3 protein is CASSLTGEDTQYF.

The V and J genes are TRBV6-5 and TRBJ1-1. Per germline, CDR1 MNHEY and CDR2 SVGAGI. The CDR3 is 14 amino acids. The CDR3 loop is CASSYSEKNTEAFF.

The chain joins TRBV7-3 to TRBJ1-1; with no DNA, the TCRdb D assignment of TRBD1 cannot be verified. The CDR3 spans 15 residues. Germline loops: CDR1 SGHTA, CDR2 FQGTGA. The CDR3 is CASSPNTGGGTEAFF.

V usage is TRBV28 and J usage is TRBJ2-3; absent DNA, TCRdb's TRBD2 call cannot be checked. The CDR3 runs 16 residues. Germline CDR1 and CDR2: MDHEN and SYDVKM. CDR3 amino acids: CASTTRPAGGADTQYF.

CDR3 sequence: CAIRQPATYELYF. V gene TRBV10-3 combines with J gene TRBJ2-7. The CDR3 spans 13 residues. The V gene's germline CDR1 is ENHRY and CDR2 SYGVKD.

J is TRBJ2-7 and V is TRBV27; absent DNA, TCRdb's TRBD1 call cannot be checked. The germline gives CDR1 MNHEY, CDR2 SMNVEV (reference sequence). The CDR3 length is 16 residues. CDR3 residues: CASSLGGADSSWEQYF.